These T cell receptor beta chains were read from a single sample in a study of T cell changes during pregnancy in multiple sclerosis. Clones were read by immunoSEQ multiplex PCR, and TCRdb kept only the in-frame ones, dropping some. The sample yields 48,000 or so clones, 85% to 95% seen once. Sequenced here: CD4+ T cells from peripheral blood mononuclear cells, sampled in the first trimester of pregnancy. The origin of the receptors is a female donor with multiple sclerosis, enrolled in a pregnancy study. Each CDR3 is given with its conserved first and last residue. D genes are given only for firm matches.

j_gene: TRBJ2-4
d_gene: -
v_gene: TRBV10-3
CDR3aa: CAISGSLVRSGGTDKNIQYF

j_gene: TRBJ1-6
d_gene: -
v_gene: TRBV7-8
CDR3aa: CASSLGLGSTYNSPLHF

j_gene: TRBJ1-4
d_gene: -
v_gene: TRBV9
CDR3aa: CASSAIQGVREKLFF

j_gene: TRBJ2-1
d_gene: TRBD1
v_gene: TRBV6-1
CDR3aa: CASTMGQVQFF

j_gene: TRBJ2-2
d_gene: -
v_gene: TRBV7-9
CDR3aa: CASSLVGPGELFF

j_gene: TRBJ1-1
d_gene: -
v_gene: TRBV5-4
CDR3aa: CASSLGYGGSLNTEAFF

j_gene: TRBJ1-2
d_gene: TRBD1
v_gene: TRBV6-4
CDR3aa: CASSDSPGQGAAGYTF

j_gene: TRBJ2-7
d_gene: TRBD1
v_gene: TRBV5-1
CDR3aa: CASSRDSYEQYF

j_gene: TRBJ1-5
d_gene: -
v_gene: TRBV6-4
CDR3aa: CASSERPRVNQPQHF

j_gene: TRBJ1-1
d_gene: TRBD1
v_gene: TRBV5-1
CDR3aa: CASSHGDRVNTEAFF

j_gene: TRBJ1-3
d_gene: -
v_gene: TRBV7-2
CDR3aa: CASSLDRALGNTIYF

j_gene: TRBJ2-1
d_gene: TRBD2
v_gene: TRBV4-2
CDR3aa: CASSPTSGRTYNEQFF

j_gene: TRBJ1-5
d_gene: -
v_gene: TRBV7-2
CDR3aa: CASSPRTFQPQHF

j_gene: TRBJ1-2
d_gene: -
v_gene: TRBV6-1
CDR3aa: CASRFTGSLYGYTF

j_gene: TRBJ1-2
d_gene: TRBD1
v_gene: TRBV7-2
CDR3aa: CASSSGGQGATGYTF

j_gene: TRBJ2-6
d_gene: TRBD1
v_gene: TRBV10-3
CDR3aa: CAISGGTGDPGANVLTF

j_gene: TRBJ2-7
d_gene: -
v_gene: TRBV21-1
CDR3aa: CASSKLTGRPYYEQYF

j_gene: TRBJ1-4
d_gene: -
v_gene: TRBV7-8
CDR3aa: CASSLALGGTNEKLFF

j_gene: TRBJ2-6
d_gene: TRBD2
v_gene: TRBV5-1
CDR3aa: CASSALAGGPSSGANVLTF

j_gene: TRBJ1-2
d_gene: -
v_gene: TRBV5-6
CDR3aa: CASSSPPGRGGGGYTF

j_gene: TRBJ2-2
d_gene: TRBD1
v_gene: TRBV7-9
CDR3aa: CASSPRPGQANTGELFF

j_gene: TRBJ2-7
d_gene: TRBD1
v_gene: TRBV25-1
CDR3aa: CASSLSGGTYEQYF

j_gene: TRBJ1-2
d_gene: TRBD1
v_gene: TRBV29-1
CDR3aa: CSVADRGGYGYTF

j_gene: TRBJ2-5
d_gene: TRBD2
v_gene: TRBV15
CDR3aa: CATSRGTLAGGLFKTQYF

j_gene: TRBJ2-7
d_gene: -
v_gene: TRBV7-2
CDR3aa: CASSYSTEQYF

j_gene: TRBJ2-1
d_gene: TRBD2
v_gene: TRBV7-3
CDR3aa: CASSPRGGPYSYNEQFF

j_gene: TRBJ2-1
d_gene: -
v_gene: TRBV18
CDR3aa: CASSPTMETGWFF

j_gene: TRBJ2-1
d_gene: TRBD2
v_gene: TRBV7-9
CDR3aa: CASSVPGLAGANEQFF

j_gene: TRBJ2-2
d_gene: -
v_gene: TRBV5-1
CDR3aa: CASSLTESPGELFF